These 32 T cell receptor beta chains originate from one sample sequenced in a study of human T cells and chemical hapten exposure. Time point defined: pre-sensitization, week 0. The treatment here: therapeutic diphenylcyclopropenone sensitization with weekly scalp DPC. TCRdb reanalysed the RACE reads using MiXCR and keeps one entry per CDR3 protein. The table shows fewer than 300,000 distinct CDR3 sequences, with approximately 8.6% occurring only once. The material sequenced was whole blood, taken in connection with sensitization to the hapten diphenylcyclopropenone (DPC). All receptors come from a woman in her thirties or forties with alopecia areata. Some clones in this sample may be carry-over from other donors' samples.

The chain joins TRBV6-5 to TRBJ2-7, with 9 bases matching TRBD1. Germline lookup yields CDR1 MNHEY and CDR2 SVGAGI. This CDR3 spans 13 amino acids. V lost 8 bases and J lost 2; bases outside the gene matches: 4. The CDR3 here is CASGTGGPYEQYF. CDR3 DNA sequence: TGTGCCAGCGGAACAGGGGGCCCCTACGAGCAGTACTTC.

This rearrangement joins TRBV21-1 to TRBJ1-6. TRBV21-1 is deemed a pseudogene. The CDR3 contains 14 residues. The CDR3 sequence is CASSKIGDLEPLHF. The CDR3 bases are TGTGCCAGCAGCAAGATCGGGGACTTGGAACCCCTCCACTTT.

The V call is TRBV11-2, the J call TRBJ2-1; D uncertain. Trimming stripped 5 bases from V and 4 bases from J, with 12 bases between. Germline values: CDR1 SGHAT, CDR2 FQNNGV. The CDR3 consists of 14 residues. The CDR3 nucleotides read TGTGCCAGCAGCCCAAGACCGCGTTACAATGAGCAGTTCTTC. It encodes CASSPRPRYNEQFF.

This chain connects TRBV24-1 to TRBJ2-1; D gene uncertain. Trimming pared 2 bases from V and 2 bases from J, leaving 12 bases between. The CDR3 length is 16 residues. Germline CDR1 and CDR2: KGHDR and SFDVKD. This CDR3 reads CATSDSARFAYNEQFF. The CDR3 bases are TGTGCCACCAGTGATTCTGCAAGATTCGCCTACAATGAGCAGTTCTTC.

The CDR3 DNA reads as TGTGCCAGCAGCTCTCAAAGACCCCCCACAGATACGCAGTATTTT. Protein: CASSSQRPPTDTQYF. This chain uses TRBV11-2 with TRBJ2-3; D is unclear. This CDR3 is 15 amino acids long. V was pared by 4 bases and J by 2 bases, with 13 bases between. In germline, CDR1 is SGHAT, CDR2 FQNNGV.

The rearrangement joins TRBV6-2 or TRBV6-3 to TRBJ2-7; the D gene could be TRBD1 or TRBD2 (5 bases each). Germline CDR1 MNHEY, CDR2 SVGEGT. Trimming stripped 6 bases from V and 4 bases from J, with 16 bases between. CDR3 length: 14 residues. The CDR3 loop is CASRSGTSRYEQYF. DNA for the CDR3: TGTGCCAGCAGATCCGGGACCAGCCGGTACGAGCAGTACTTC.

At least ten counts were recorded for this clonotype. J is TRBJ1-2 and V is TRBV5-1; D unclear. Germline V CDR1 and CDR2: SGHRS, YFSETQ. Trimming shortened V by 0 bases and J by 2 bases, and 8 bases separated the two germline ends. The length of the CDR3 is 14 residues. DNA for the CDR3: TGCGCCAGCAGCTTGGAGGGCGGAAACTATGGCTACACCTTC. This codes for CASSLEGGNYGYTF.

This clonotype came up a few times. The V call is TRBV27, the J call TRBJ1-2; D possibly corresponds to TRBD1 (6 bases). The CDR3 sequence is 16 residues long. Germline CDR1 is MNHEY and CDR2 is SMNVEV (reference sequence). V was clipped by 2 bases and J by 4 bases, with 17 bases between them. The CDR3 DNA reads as TGTGCCAGCAGTTTAACAGGCTTCGGACAGACCTATGGCTACACCTTC. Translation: CASSLTGFGQTYGYTF.

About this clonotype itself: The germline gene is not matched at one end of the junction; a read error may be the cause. CDR3 in amino acids: CTSSLFTGIDEQYF. The DNA for the CDR3 is TGTACCAGCAGCTTATTTACAGGGATCGACGAGCAGTACTTC. The J gene is TRBJ2-7, the V gene TRBV7-9; D is perhaps TRBD1 (6 bases). The CDR3 has 14 amino acids. Germline CDR1 SEHNR, CDR2 FQNEAQ (reference sequence).

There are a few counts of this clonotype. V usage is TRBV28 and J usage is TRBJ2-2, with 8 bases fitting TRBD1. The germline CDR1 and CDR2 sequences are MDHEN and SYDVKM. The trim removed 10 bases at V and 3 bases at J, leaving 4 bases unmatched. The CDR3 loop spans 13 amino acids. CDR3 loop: CAIQTGDTGELFF. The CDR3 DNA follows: TGTGCCATCCAGACAGGGGACACCGGGGAGCTGTTTTTT.

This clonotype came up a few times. This CDR3 is CASSGSQHRDRGPNTIYF. In nucleotides, the CDR3 is TGTGCCAGCAGCGGATCCCAACACCGGGACAGGGGTCCGAACACCATATATTTT. The V and J genes are TRBV9 and TRBJ1-3, with TRBD1 matching 10 bases. The V gene's germline CDR1 is SGDLS and CDR2 YYNGEE. V shed 3 bases and J 7 bases; nucleotides not matched to a gene: 16. The CDR3 extends over 18 amino acids.

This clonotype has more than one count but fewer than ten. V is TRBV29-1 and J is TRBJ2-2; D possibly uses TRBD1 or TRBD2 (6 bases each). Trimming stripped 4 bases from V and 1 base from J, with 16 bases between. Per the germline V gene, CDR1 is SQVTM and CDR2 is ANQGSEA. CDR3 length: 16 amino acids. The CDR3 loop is CSVATVGGQNTGELFF. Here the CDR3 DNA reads TGCAGCGTTGCTACCGTCGGGGGACAGAACACCGGGGAGCTGTTTTTT.

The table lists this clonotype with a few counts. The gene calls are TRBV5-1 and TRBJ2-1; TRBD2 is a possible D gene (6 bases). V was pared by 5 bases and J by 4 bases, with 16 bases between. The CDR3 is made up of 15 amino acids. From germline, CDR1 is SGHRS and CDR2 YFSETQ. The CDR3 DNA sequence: TGCGCCAGCAGGGACTTTAGCGGACATTACAATGAGCAGTTCTTC. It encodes CASRDFSGHYNEQFF. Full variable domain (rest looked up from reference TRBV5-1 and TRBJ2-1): KAGVTQTPRYLIKTRGQQVTLSCSPISGHRSVSWYQQTPGQGLQFLFEYFSETQRNKGNFPGRFSGRQFSNSRSEMNVSTLELGDSALYLCASRDFSGHYNEQFFGPGTRLTVL.

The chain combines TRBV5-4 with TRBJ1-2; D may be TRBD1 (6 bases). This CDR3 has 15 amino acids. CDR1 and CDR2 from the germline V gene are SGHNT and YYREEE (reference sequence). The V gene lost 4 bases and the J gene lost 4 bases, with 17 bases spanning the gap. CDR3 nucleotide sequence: TGTGCCAGCAGCCTGAACCCGGACAGAGTCTATGGCTACACCTTC. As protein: CASSLNPDRVYGYTF.

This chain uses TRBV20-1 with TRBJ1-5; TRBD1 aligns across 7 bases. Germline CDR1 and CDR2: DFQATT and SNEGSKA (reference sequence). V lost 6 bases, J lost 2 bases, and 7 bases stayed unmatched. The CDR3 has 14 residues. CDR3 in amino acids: CSALDRIRNQPQHF. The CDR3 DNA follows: TGCAGTGCCTTGGACAGGATCCGCAATCAGCCCCAGCATTTT.

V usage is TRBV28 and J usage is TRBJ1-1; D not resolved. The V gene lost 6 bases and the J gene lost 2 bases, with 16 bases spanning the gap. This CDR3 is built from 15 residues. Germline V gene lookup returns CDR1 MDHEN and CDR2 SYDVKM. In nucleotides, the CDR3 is TGTGCCAGCAGAAACTGGGAGTTTTTTAACACTGAAGCTTTCTTT. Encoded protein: CASRNWEFFNTEAFF.

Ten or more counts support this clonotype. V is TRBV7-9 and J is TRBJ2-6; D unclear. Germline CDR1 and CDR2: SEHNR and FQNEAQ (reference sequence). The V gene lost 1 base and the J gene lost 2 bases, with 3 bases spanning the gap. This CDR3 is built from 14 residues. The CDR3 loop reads CASSLGPGANVLTF. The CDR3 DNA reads TGTGCCAGCAGCTTAGGGCCTGGGGCCAACGTCCTGACTTTC.

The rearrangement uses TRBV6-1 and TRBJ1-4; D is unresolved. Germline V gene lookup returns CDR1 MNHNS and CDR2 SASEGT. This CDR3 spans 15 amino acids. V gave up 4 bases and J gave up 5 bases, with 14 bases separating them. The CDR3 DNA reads TGTGCCAGCAGTGGGCGACAAGGGAGGAATGAAAAACTGTTTTTT. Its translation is CASSGRQGRNEKLFF.

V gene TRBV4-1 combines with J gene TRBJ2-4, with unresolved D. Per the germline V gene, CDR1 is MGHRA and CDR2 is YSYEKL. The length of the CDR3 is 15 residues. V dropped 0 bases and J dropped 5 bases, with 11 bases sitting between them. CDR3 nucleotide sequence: TGCGCCAGCAGCCAAGATGAGTTCCCCCAAAACATTCAGTACTTC. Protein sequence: CASSQDEFPQNIQYF.

The CDR3, as DNA: TGTGCCAGCAGCCCCCGCGTCCAGCGGGAAAATAATGAGCAGTTCTTC. Encoded protein: CASSPRVQRENNEQFF. The chain has TRBV9 and TRBJ2-1; 7 bases fit TRBD2. The germline gives CDR1 SGDLS, CDR2 YYNGEE. V lost 4 bases, J lost 7 bases, and 14 bases stayed unmatched. This CDR3 contains 16 residues. Full variable domain (remainder filled in from reference TRBV9 and TRBJ2-1): DSGVTQTPKHLITATGQRVTLRCSPRSGDLSVYWYQQSLDQGLQFLIQYYNGEERAKGNILERFSAQQFPDLHSELNLSSLELGDSALYFCASSPRVQRENNEQFFGPGTRLTVL.

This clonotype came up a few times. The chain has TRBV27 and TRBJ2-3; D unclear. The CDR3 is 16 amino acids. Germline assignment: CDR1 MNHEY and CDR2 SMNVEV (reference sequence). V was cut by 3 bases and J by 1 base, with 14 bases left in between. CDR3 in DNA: TGTGCCAGCAGTTTCTACAGCCAGGCCCGCACAGATACGCAGTATTTT. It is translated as CASSFYSQARTDTQYF.

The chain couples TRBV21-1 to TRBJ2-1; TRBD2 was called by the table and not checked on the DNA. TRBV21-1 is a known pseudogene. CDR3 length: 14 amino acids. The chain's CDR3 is CASLASGAYNEQFF. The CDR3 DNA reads TGTGCCAGCTTGGCTAGCGGAGCCTACAATGAGCAGTTCTTC.

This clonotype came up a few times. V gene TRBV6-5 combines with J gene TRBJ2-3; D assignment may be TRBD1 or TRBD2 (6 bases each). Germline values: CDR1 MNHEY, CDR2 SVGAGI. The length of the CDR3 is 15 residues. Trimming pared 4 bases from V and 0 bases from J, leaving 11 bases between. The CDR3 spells CASSFSGASTDTQYF. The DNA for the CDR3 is TGTGCCAGCAGTTTTTCGGGGGCTAGCACAGATACGCAGTATTTT.

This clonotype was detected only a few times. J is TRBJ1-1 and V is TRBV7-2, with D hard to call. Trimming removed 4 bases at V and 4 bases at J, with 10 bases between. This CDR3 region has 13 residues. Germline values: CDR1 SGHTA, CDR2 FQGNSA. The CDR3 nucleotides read TGTGCCAGCAGCTCGACGGGTTTCACTGAAGCTTTCTTT. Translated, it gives CASSSTGFTEAFF.

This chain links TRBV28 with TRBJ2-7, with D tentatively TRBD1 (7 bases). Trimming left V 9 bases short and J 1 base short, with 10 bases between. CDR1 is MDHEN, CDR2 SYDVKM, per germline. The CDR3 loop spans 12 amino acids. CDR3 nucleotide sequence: TGTGCCAGTCAGGGGGGATCCTACGAGCAGTACTTC. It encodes CASQGGSYEQYF.

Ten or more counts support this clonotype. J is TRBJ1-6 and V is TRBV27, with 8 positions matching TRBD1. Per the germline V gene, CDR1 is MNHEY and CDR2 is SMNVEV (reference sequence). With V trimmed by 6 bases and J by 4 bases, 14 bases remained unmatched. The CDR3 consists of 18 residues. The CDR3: CASRLGQALTAYNSPLHF. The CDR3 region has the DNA TGTGCCAGCAGGCTGGGACAGGCCCTCACTGCTTATAATTCACCCCTCCACTTT.

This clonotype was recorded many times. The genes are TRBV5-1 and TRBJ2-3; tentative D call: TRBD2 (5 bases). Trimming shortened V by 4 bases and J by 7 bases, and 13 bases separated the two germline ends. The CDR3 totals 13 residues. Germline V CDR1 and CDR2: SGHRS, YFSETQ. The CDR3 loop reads CASSPEAGHTQYF. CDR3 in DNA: TGCGCCAGCAGCCCGGAGGCAGGCCATACGCAGTATTTT.

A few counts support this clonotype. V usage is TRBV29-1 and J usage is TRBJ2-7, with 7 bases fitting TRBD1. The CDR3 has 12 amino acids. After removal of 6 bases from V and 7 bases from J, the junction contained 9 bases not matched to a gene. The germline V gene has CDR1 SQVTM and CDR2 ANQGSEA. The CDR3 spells CSVRDSPREQYF. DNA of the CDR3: TGCAGCGTCCGGGACAGCCCTCGGGAGCAGTACTTC.

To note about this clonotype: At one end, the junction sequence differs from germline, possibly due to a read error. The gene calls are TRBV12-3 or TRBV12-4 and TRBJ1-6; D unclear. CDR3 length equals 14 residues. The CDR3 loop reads CASSREDYDSPLHF. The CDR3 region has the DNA TGTGCCAGCAGTCGGGAGGACTATGATTCACCCCTCCACTTT.

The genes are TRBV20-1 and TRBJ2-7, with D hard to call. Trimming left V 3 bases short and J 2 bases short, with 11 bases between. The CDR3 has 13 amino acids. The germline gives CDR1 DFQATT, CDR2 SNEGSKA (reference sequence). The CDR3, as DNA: TGCAGTGCTAGTTCCCCTCGAACCTACGAGCAGTACTTC. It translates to CSASSPRTYEQYF.

The CDR3 DNA sequence: TGTGCCAGCAGCTTGGGTGTGCAGAACACTGAAGCTTTCTTT. The encoded protein is CASSLGVQNTEAFF. The rearrangement joins TRBV7-9 to TRBJ1-1; D is unclear. Trimming shortened V by 3 bases and J by 1 base, and 9 bases separated the two germline ends. From germline, CDR1 is SEHNR and CDR2 FQNEAQ (reference sequence). CDR3 length: 14 residues.

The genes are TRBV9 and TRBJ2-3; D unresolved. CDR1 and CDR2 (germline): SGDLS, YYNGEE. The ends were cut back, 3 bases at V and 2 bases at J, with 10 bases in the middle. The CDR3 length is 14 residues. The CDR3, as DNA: TGTGCCAGCAGCGATAGATATAACACAGATACGCAGTATTTT. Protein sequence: CASSDRYNTDTQYF. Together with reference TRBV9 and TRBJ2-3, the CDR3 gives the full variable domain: DSGVTQTPKHLITATGQRVTLRCSPRSGDLSVYWYQQSLDQGLQFLIQYYNGEERAKGNILERFSAQQFPDLHSELNLSSLELGDSALYFCASSDRYNTDTQYFGPGTRLTVL.